The sequence of this T cell receptor (beta chain) was determined in a study of CD8+ T cells in alopecia areata. RNA, once extracted, was reverse transcribed into cDNA for use as the sequencing template. Assay: immunoSEQ multiplex PCR; the TCRdb copy retains only in-frame clones and omits some. Here the sample spans more than 95,000 clones, 41% being singletons. With V trimmed by 6 bases and J by 4 bases, 3 bases remained unmatched. The CDR3 spans 12 residues. CDR1 and CDR2 (germline): SQVTM, ANQGSEA. This receptor was obtained from a human donor with alopecia areata. The rearrangement links TRBV29-1 to TRBJ2-1, with 7 bases that match TRBD1. The specimen was CD4+ T cells sorted from blood. The CDR3 reads CSVGDRYNEQFF. CDR3 sequence (DNA): TGCAGCGTGGGGGACAGATACAATGAGCAGTTCTTC.